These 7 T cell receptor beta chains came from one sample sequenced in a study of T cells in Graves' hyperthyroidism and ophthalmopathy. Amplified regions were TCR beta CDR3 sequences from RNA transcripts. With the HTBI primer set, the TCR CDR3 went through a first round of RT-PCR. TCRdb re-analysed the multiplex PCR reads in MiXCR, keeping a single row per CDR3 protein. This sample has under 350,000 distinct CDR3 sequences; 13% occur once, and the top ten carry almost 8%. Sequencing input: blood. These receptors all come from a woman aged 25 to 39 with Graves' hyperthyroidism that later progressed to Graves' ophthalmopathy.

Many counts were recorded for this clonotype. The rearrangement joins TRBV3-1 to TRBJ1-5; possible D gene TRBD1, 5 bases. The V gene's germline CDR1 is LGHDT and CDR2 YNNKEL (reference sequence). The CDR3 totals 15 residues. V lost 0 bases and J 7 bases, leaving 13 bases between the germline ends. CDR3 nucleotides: TGTGCCAGCAGCCAAGATGGGGCTTCGGGGCAGCCCCAGCATTTT. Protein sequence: CASSQDGASGQPQHF.

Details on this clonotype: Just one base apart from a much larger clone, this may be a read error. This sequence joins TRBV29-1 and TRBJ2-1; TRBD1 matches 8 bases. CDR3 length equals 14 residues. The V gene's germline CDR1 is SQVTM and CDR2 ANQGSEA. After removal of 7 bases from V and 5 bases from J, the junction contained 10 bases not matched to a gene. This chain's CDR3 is CSGLGTGTHNEQFF. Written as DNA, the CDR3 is TGCAGCGGTCTCGGGACAGGTACCCACAATGAGCAGTTCTTC.

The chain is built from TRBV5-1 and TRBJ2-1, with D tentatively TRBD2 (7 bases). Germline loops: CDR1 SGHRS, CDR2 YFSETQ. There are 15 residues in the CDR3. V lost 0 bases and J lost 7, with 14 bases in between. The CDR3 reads CASSLEGGLVNEQFF. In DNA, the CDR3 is TGCGCCAGCAGCTTGGAGGGGGGGCTGGTGAATGAGCAGTTCTTC.

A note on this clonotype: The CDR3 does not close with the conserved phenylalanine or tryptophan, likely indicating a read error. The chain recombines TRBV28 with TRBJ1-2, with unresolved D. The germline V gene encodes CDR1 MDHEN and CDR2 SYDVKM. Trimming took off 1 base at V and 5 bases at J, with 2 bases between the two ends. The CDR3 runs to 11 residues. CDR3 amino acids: CASSLSYGYTL. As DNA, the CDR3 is TGTGCCAGCAGTTTATCTTATGGCTACACCCTC.

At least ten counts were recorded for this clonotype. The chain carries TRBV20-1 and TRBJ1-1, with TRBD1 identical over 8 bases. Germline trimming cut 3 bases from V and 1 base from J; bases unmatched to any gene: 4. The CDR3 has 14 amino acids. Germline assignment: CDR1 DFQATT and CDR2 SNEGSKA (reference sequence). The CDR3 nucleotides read TGCAGTGCTAGGGCCAGGGGGCCGAACACTGAAGCTTTCTTT. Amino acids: CSARARGPNTEAFF.

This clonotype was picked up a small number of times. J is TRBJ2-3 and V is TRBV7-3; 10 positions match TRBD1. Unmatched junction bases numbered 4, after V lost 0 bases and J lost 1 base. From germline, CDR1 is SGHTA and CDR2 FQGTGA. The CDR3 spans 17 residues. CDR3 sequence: CASSLTAGTGGTDTQYF. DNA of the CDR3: TGTGCCAGCAGCTTAACGGCCGGGACAGGGGGCACAGATACGCAGTATTTT.

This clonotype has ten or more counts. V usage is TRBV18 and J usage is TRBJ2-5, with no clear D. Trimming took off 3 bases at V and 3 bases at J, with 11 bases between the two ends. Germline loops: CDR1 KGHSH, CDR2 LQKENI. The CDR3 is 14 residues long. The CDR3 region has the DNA TGTGCCAGCTCACCGGCGCGGCAGAAAGAGACCCAGTACTTC. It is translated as CASSPARQKETQYF. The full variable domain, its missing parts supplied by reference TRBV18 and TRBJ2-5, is NAGVMQNPRHLVRRRGQEARLRCSPMKGHSHVYWYRQLPEEGLKFMVYLQKENIIDESGMPKERFSAEFPKEGPSILRIQQVVRGDSAAYFCASSPARQKETQYFGPGTRLLVL.